Listed here are 16 T cell receptor beta chains from one sample, sequenced in a study of cytomegalovirus exposure and HLA in healthy donors. Primers included in the PCR were 60 Vbeta and 13 Jbeta primers. Using immunoSEQ multiplex PCR, the repertoire was profiled, and TCRdb retains in-frame clones only, with some absent. The sample has 100,000 to 150,000 clones; roughly three quarters are singletons. Sequences were obtained from PBMCs. The receptors here all came from a male donor in good health and CMV-seronegative.

This clone has a handful of counts. This chain uses TRBV7-9 with TRBJ1-2; D may be TRBD1 (6 bases). V lost 1 base to trimming and J lost 0 bases, with 9 bases between them. Germline V gene lookup returns CDR1 SEHNR and CDR2 FQNEAQ (reference sequence). This CDR3 is built from 15 residues. The CDR3 DNA reads TGTGCCAGCAGCTTAGGAGGGGGAACTAACTATGGCTACACCTTC. Protein sequence: CASSLGGGTNYGYTF.

J is TRBJ1-6 and V is TRBV30; D might be TRBD1 (6 bases). Between the trimmed V and J ends, which lost 2 bases and 10 bases, there was a span of 18 bases. CDR1 and CDR2 (germline): GTSNPN, SVGIG (reference sequence). The CDR3 extends over 15 amino acids. CDR3 in DNA: TGTGCCTGGAGTATACAGGGACGTGGGGGATCACCCCTCCACTTT. Its protein product is CAWSIQGRGGSPLHF.

This rearrangement joins TRBV29-1 to TRBJ2-5; TRBD1 matches 8 bases. This CDR3 has 12 residues. Germline V gene lookup returns CDR1 SQVTM and CDR2 ANQGSEA. V gave up 7 bases and J gave up 2 bases; unmatched junction bases: 3. The CDR3 DNA reads as TGCAGCGGGACAGGGTTACAAGAGACCCAGTACTTC. Residues: CSGTGLQETQYF.

The chain recombines TRBV4-1 with TRBJ1-6, with D possibly being TRBD1 (5 bases). Germline values: CDR1 MGHRA, CDR2 YSYEKL. There are 17 residues in the CDR3. The V gene lost 3 bases and the J gene lost 6 bases, with 18 bases spanning the gap. In DNA, the CDR3 is TGCGCCAGCAGCCATGGACTATCGGGACGGCCTAATTCACCCCTCCACTTT. It translates to CASSHGLSGRPNSPLHF.

This chain connects TRBV5-6 to TRBJ1-2; TRBD1 is a possible D gene (6 bases). Trimming left V 0 bases short and J 11 bases short, with 14 bases between. The CDR3 is 13 amino acids. From germline, CDR1 is SGHDT and CDR2 YYEEEE. DNA for the CDR3: TGTGCCAGCAGCTTGGACAGGGCTAGAGTTTACACCTTC. This sequence encodes CASSLDRARVYTF.

This sequence joins TRBV27 and TRBJ2-1, with D tentatively TRBD1 (6 bases). Deletions cut 2 bases from V and 0 bases from J, with 8 bases between. The CDR3 runs 15 residues. Germline values: CDR1 MNHEY, CDR2 SMNVEV (reference sequence). This CDR3 reads CASSLQQGSYNEQFF. The CDR3 nucleotides read TGTGCCAGCAGTTTACAACAGGGCTCCTACAATGAGCAGTTCTTC.

The rearrangement links TRBV29-1 to TRBJ1-5, with TRBD1 matching over 8 bases. V shed 7 bases, J shed 6 bases, and the junction held 5 bases outside the gene matches. The CDR3 has 12 amino acids. Germline V lookup: CDR1 SQVTM, CDR2 ANQGSEA. DNA for the CDR3: TGCAGCGCAGGGGGCGGCGGTCAGCCCCAGCATTTT. This encodes CSAGGGGQPQHF.

The J gene is TRBJ2-3, the V gene TRBV20-1; D uncertain. The CDR3 is 10 amino acids. With 6 bases removed from V and 6 bases from J, the gap between germline ends came to 7 bases. CDR1 DFQATT and CDR2 SNEGSKA come from the germline V gene (reference sequence). DNA for the CDR3: TGCAGTGCCTTCGGGGATACGCAGTATTTT. Protein product: CSAFGDTQYF.

This chain links TRBV18 with TRBJ2-6; TRBD1 aligns across 11 bases. Germline CDR1 KGHSH, CDR2 LQKENI. The V segment lost 4 bases and the J segment 1 base; nucleotides outside the gene matches: 3. The CDR3 totals 17 residues. The CDR3 protein is CASSQDRGHSGANVLTF. Here the CDR3 DNA reads TGTGCCAGCTCACAGGACAGGGGGCATTCTGGGGCCAACGTCCTGACTTTC.

To note about this clone: The sample contains more than one DNA sequence encoding this CDR3. The rearrangement joins TRBV7-9 to TRBJ2-7, with a possible D match to TRBD1 (7 bases). Germline V gives CDR1 SEHNR, CDR2 FQNEAQ (reference sequence). The CDR3 is 14 amino acids. The germline V and J ends were trimmed by 1 base and 3 bases, with 10 bases remaining between them. For the CDR3, the DNA is TGTGCCAGCAGCTTAGGGCAGGGGGGCTACGAGCAGTACTTC. Encoded protein: CASSLGQGGYEQYF.

This chain joins TRBV9 and TRBJ2-1, with 9 bases matching TRBD2. The J segment lost 5 bases and the V segment lost 0 bases, leaving 3 bases of the junction unmatched. Germline CDR1 and CDR2: SGDLS and YYNGEE. The CDR3 is 15 residues long. CDR3 in DNA: TGTGCCAGCAGCGTAGGGGCGGGGGGGGACAATGAGCAGTTCTTC. Translation: CASSVGAGGDNEQFF.

The chain employs TRBV14 and TRBJ2-3, with D tentatively TRBD1 (5 bases). This CDR3 is built from 15 residues. Trimming took 2 bases from V and 3 from J, leaving 12 bases between them. Per germline, CDR1 SGHDN and CDR2 FVKESK. The CDR3 loop is CASSQNRQRTDTQYF. For the CDR3, the DNA is TGTGCCAGCAGCCAAAATAGACAGAGGACAGATACGCAGTATTTT. Variable domain in full (rest from reference TRBV14 and TRBJ2-3): EAGVTQFPSHSVIEKGQTVTLRCDPISGHDNLYWYRRVMGKEIKFLLHFVKESKQDESGMPNNRFLAERTGGTYSTLKVQPAELEDSGVYFCASSQNRQRTDTQYFGPGTRLTVL.

The rearrangement uses TRBV2 and TRBJ2-5, with 7 bases aligning to TRBD1. The germline CDR1 and CDR2 sequences are SNHLY and FYNNEI. The CDR3 length is 14 residues. Trimming removed 6 bases from V and 2 bases from J; junction bases left unmatched: 6. This CDR3 is CASSLRQGQETQYF. The CDR3 DNA is TGTGCCAGCAGCCTCAGACAGGGACAAGAGACCCAGTACTTC.

The chain is built from TRBV9 and TRBJ1-5; possible D gene TRBD1, 6 bases. Germline loops: CDR1 SGDLS, CDR2 YYNGEE. V gave up 0 bases and J gave up 7 bases, with 17 bases separating them. CDR3 length: 16 residues. Here the CDR3 reads CASSVVRSRGGQPQHF. For the CDR3, the DNA is TGTGCCAGCAGCGTAGTACGAAGCAGGGGCGGGCAGCCCCAGCATTTT. The entire variable domain, with the rest obtained from reference TRBV9 and TRBJ1-5, is as follows: DSGVTQTPKHLITATGQRVTLRCSPRSGDLSVYWYQQSLDQGLQFLIQYYNGEERAKGNILERFSAQQFPDLHSELNLSSLELGDSALYFCASSVVRSRGGQPQHFGDGTRLSIL.

The chain has TRBV12-5 and TRBJ2-3; 7 bases agree with TRBD2. Germline CDR1 and CDR2: LGHNT and FRNRAP. The CDR3 is made up of 17 amino acids. V shed 0 bases, J shed 2 bases, and the junction held 8 bases outside the gene matches. In DNA form, the CDR3 reads TGTGCTAGTGGTTTGGTATCGCTCAGCGGGATCACAGATACGCAGTATTTT. Its protein product is CASGLVSLSGITDTQYF.

Details on this clone: Other DNA sequences in this specimen translate into the identical CDR3. CDR3 in amino acids: CASSPGRDQPQHF. As DNA, the CDR3 is TGTGCCAGCTCACCCGGCAGGGATCAGCCCCAGCATTTT. The genes are TRBV18 and TRBJ1-5; D is possibly TRBD1 (5 bases). V lost 3 bases and J 5 bases, leaving 8 bases between the germline ends. This CDR3 has 13 residues. Per germline, CDR1 KGHSH and CDR2 LQKENI.